This TCR beta chain came from a study of cytomegalovirus exposure and HLA in healthy donors. V trimming: 2 bases; J trimming: 4 bases; junction bases outside the gene matches: 10. Germline V gene lookup returns CDR1 SGHRS and CDR2 YFSETQ. The CDR3 extends over 16 amino acids. Primers for the PCR totalled 60 Vbeta and 13 Jbeta. Repertoires were generated with immunoSEQ multiplex PCR, while TCRdb's copy carries only in-frame clones and drops some. The profile covers roughly 99,000 clones, with around two thirds appearing a single time and 14% taken by the ten largest. V gene TRBV5-1 combines with J gene TRBJ2-5, with TRBD1 identical over 8 bases. This receptor was taken from a woman in her forties in good health and CMV-seropositive. Sequencing was performed on PBMCs. CDR3 in amino acids: CASSLSPGGNGETQYF. Written as DNA, the CDR3 is TGCGCCAGCAGCTTAAGTCCAGGGGGCAATGGAGAGACCCAGTACTTC.